This T cell receptor beta chain derives from a study of blood T cells in healthy people across ages. Primers used in a second PCR of about 6 to 11 cycles were a sample-barcoded 5' primer and a J-beta primer mix. TCRdb re-called the 5' RACE reads with MiXCR, one entry per CDR3 protein. The sample lists some 900,000 distinct CDR3 sequences, approximately 49% occurring once. In regard to this clonotype: One junction end disagrees with the germline gene, perhaps due to a read error.

Material for sequencing was blood. The clonotype was recovered from a man aged 25-40 years in good health.

The CDR3 sequence is CASSPSSATETQYF. DNA of the CDR3: TGTGCCAGCAGCCCCAGTAGCGCCACAGAGACGCAGTATTTT. The chain employs TRBV4-2 and TRBJ2-3; D is perhaps TRBD2 (5 bases). Germline V gene sequence: CDR1 LGHNA, CDR2 YNFKEQ. The CDR3 runs to 14 residues.